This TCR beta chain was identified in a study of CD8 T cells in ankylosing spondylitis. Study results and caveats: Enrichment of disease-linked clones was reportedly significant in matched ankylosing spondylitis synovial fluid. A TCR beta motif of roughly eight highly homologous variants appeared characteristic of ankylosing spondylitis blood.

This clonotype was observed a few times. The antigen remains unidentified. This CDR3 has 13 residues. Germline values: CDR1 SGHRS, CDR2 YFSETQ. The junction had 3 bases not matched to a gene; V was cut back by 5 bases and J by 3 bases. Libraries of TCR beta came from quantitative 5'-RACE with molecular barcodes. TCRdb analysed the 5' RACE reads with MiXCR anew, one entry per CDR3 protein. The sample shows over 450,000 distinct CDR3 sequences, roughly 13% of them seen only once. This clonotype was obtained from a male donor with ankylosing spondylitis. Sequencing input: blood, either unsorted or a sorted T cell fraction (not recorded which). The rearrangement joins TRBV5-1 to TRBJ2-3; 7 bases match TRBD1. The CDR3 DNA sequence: TGCGCCAGCAGACCGACAGGGACAGATACGCAGTATTTT. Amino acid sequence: CASRPTGTDTQYF.